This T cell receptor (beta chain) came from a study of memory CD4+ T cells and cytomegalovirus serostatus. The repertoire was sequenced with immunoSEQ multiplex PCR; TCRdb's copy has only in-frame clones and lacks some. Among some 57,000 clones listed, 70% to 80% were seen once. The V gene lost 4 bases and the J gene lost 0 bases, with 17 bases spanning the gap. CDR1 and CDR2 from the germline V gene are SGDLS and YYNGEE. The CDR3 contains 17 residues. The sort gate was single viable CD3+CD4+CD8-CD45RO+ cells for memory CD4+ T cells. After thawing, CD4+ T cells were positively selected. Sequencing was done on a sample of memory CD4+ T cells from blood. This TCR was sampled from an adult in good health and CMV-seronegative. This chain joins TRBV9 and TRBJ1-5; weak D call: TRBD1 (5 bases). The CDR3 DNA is TGTGCCAGCAGCCGGGGGGAAGGGCGAGGTAGCAATCAGCCCCAGCATTTT. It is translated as CASSRGEGRGSNQPQHF.